This is a list of T cell receptor beta chains from one sample in a study of blood T cells in healthy people across ages. One entry per CDR3 protein, called by TCRdb with MiXCR from the 5' RACE reads. The sample holds about 1.5 million distinct CDR3 sequences, 42% seen once. The source material was blood. The receptors were sampled from a woman younger than 30 in good health. Both conserved end residues are part of each CDR3. The D gene is left open where the match is weak. Some rows have no size entry. The others give once, few or many, or a class for an expanded clone.

j_call	v_call	clone_size	cdr3_length	d_call	cdr3_nt	cdr3_aa
TRBJ2-5	TRBV2	-	16	TRBD1	TGTGCCAGCAGTCCGGACAGGAAATTCGACAAAGAGACCCAGTACTTC	CASSPDRKFDKETQYF
TRBJ2-7	TRBV27	-	15	-	TGTGCCAGCAGTTTATTAGGCAGGGGGGGTTACGAGCAGTACTTC	CASSLLGRGGYEQYF
TRBJ2-1	TRBV20-1	few	18	TRBD2	TGCAGTGCTAGGGGGACTAGCGGGAGGCCAAGCTCCTACAATGAGCAGTTCTTC	CSARGTSGRPSSYNEQFF
TRBJ2-2	TRBV5-5	few	15	-	TGTGCCAGCGTCTTGGTGGGGACCAACACCGGGGAGCTGTTTTTT	CASVLVGTNTGELFF
TRBJ2-5	TRBV12-5	few	15	-	TGTGCTAGTGGTTCTTTTAGGGAGTACCAAGAGACCCAGTACTTC	CASGSFREYQETQYF
TRBJ2-7	TRBV20-1	-	16	-	TGCAGTGCTAGAGGAGGGGGTAGCGGGCGATCCTACGAGCAGTACTTC	CSARGGGSGRSYEQYF
TRBJ2-3	TRBV5-1	-	16	TRBD2	TGCGCCAGCAGCTTGGATATAGCGGGGGGCACAGATACGCAGTATTTT	CASSLDIAGGTDTQYF
TRBJ1-6	TRBV12-3/TRBV12-4	many	12	-	TGTGCCAGCAGCTTAAGTAATTCACCCCTCCACTTT	CASSLSNSPLHF
TRBJ2-7	TRBV30	-	11	-	TGTGCCCTGGAATGGGGGTACGAGCAGTACTTC	CALEWGYEQYF
TRBJ2-7	TRBV10-2	few	15	TRBD1	TGCGCCAGCAGTGAGGATGGGACAGGCGCCTACGAGCAGTACTTC	CASSEDGTGAYEQYF
TRBJ1-5	TRBV27	-	16	TRBD1	TGCGCCAGCAGTTTCCGACAGGGTGGGAGCAATCGGCCCCAGCATTTT	CASSFRQGGSNRPQHF
TRBJ2-1	TRBV5-1	-	14	TRBD1	TGCGCCACCGCCGGGACAGGGAGATACAATGAGCAGTTCTTC	CATAGTGRYNEQFF
TRBJ1-6	TRBV9	-	16	-	TGTGCCAGCAGCCCCAAGGACCGCCTGTATAATTCACCCCTCCACTTT	CASSPKDRLYNSPLHF
TRBJ2-3	TRBV7-2	-	16	TRBD2	TGTGCCAGCAGCTTAGCGCTAGCGGTGGGCACAGATACGCAGTATTTT	CASSLALAVGTDTQYF